These T cell receptor beta chains were read from a single sample in a study of spatial heterogeneity in lung cancer. TCRdb ran MiXCR on the 5' RACE reads and lists one entry per CDR3 protein. The data contain 15,000 to 20,000 distinct CDR3 sequences, roughly 6% of them seen just once; the ten biggest clones take up about 3.5%. The source material was lung tumor tissue, sampled at surgery. Source of these receptors: a female donor with early-stage non-small cell lung cancer. Both conserved end residues are part of each CDR3. A D gene is named only where the DNA matches it firmly. For some rows the clone size is stated as once, few or many, or as a class when expanded; others skip it.

abundance	d_gene	v_gene	j_gene	CDR3nt	CDR3aa
many	TRBD2	TRBV19	TRBJ2-5	TGTGCCAGTAGTTCCCGACCGGGACTAGCGGGACAAGAGACCCAGTACTTC	CASSSRPGLAGQETQYF
many	.	TRBV18	TRBJ1-4	TGTGCCAGCTCATTCAATGGCCATGAAGAAAAACTGTTTTTT	CASSFNGHEEKLFF
many	.	TRBV11-2	TRBJ1-4	TGTGCCAGCAGCCCCCCCGGGGGGGCTAATGAAAAACTGTTTTTT	CASSPPGGANEKLFF
.	.	TRBV27	TRBJ1-3	TGTGCCAGCAGCTCCTCCGGCAAAACTGGAAACACCATATATTTT	CASSSSGKTGNTIYF
many	.	TRBV18	TRBJ2-1	TGTGCCAGCTCACCCAATGGACTAGAGCAGTTCTTC	CASSPNGLEQFF
many	.	TRBV29-1	TRBJ2-3	TGCAGCGTTGAAGATGGGGGGGATACGCAGTATTTT	CSVEDGGDTQYF
many	.	TRBV7-2	TRBJ2-1	TGTGCCAGCAGCCCGAGAGGGGATAACAATGAGCAGTTCTTC	CASSPRGDNNEQFF
many	TRBD1	TRBV6-5	TRBJ1-3	TGTGCCAGCAGTTACGGGACAGGGGGCTCTGGAAACACCATATATTTT	CASSYGTGGSGNTIYF
many	.	TRBV7-6	TRBJ2-1	TGTGCCAGCAGCTTAGCGGGGTTTGAGCAGTTCTTC	CASSLAGFEQFF
many	.	TRBV3-1	TRBJ1-1	TGTGCCAGCAGCCAACGTCAGGGTACTGAAGCTTTCTTT	CASSQRQGTEAFF
many	.	TRBV21-1	TRBJ1-5	TGTGCCAGCAGCAAAGTGGGTCTTTTTTATCAGCCCCAGCATTTT	CASSKVGLFYQPQHF
.	.	TRBV5-1	TRBJ2-7	TGCGCCAGCAGCTTTGAGGGAAGGGGCGAGCAGTACTTC	CASSFEGRGEQYF
many	.	TRBV2	TRBJ2-3	TGTGCCAGCACGCCTCGATTGTCAGATACGCAGTATTTT	CASTPRLSDTQYF
medium-sized	.	TRBV10-3	TRBJ2-6	TGTGCCATCAGTGAGGGGGTGAGGACAGCAAGCTCTGGGGCCAACGTCCTGACTTTC	CAISEGVRTASSGANVLTF
many	TRBD1	TRBV29-1	TRBJ1-3	TGCAGCGTTTCGACAGGGGCTGGAAACACCATATATTTT	CSVSTGAGNTIYF
.	.	TRBV2	TRBJ2-4	TGTGCCAGCGCCCTTAGCAAAAACATTCAGTACTTC	CASALSKNIQYF
many	TRBD1	TRBV20-1	TRBJ1-2	TGCAGTGCTCTGACAGGGCACTATGGCTACACCTTC	CSALTGHYGYTF
many	.	TRBV12-3/TRBV12-4	TRBJ2-6	TGTGCCAGCAGTTTACGTCTGAGTACTGGGGCCAACGTCCTGACTTTC	CASSLRLSTGANVLTF
many	.	TRBV27	TRBJ1-2	TGTGCCAGCAGTTCGGGACACAACTATGGCTACACCTTC	CASSSGHNYGYTF
many	.	TRBV11-3	TRBJ1-1	TGTGCCAGCAGCTTGGGGACGGGGACTGAAGCTTTCTTT	CASSLGTGTEAFF
many	.	TRBV7-3	TRBJ1-1	TGTGCCAGCAGCTTAAGCAGGGACGACACTGAAGCTTTCTTT	CASSLSRDDTEAFF
many	.	TRBV3-1	TRBJ1-4	TGTGCCAGCAGCTTGGCGCCCTCTATTCTGTTTTTT	CASSLAPSILFF
medium-sized	.	TRBV3-1	TRBJ1-5	TGTGCCAGCAGCCAAGATATTAGCAATCAGCCCCAGCATTTT	CASSQDISNQPQHF
many	.	TRBV7-2	TRBJ2-3	TGTGCCAGCAGCTTAGAACACAGAGATACGCAGTATTTT	CASSLEHRDTQYF
many	.	TRBV28	TRBJ2-7	TGTGCCAGCAGCCCTTTAAAGGAGGGGATCTCCTACGAGCAGTACTTC	CASSPLKEGISYEQYF
many	TRBD1	TRBV6-5	TRBJ1-2	TGTGCCAGCAGCCAAGACAGGGGTGGCTATGGCTACACCTTC	CASSQDRGGYGYTF
many	.	TRBV9	TRBJ1-1	TGTGCCAGCAGCGTAGTCAAAGGACTGCGAGCTTTCTTT	CASSVVKGLRAFF
many	TRBD1	TRBV6-2/TRBV6-3	TRBJ2-2	TGTGCCAGCAGACCCCCGACAGGGTTTTACGGGGAGCTGTTTTTT	CASRPPTGFYGELFF
many	TRBD2	TRBV12-3/TRBV12-4	TRBJ2-3	TGTGCCAGCAGTTCCGGACTAGCGTCTAGCACAGATACGCAGTATTTT	CASSSGLASSTDTQYF
.	TRBD2	TRBV20-1	TRBJ2-7	TGCAGTGCTGGGCCTTCACTAGCGGGAGTAGGGGAGCAGTACTTC	CSAGPSLAGVGEQYF
many	.	TRBV18	TRBJ1-1	TGTGCCAGCTCACCACCGGGTGCGAAGAACACTGAAGCTTTCTTT	CASSPPGAKNTEAFF
many	.	TRBV14	TRBJ1-1	TGTGCCAGCAGCCCAAAGCCAGTTGTGGGGGGCGGCGAAGTTGTAGCTTTCTTT	CASSPKPVVGGGEVVAFF
many	.	TRBV7-9	TRBJ1-4	TGTGCCAGCAGCTTAGGGGGAACAACTAATGAAAAACTGTTTTTT	CASSLGGTTNEKLFF
.	TRBD1	TRBV5-1	TRBJ1-5	TGCGCCAGCAGTCTTGAGGGGACAGGGAATCAGCCCCAGCATTTT	CASSLEGTGNQPQHF
many	.	TRBV7-2	TRBJ1-1	TGTGCCAGCAGCTATGAAGTCGGCACTGAAGCTTTCTTT	CASSYEVGTEAFF
many	.	TRBV10-3	TRBJ2-7	TGTGCCATGGGGCTTGGATACGAGCAGTACTTC	CAMGLGYEQYF
many	TRBD1	TRBV6-2/TRBV6-3	TRBJ2-2	TGTGCCAGCAACAGAGGACAGGCTCCGCTGTTTTTT	CASNRGQAPLFF
many	TRBD1	TRBV6-5	TRBJ2-4	TGTGCCAGCAAGGAGACAGGGGCGCTGGCCAAAAACATTCAGTACTTC	CASKETGALAKNIQYF
medium-sized	.	TRBV20-1	TRBJ2-5	TGCAGTGCTCGCCCCGTAGAGACCCAGTACTTC	CSARPVETQYF
many	.	TRBV11-2	TRBJ1-2	TGTGCCAGCAGCTCCCAGACAGCATTCTATGGCTACACCTTC	CASSSQTAFYGYTF
medium-sized	.	TRBV18	TRBJ1-1	TGTGCCAGCTCACCGAACAGGGACTCTGAAGCTTTCTTT	CASSPNRDSEAFF
many	.	TRBV12-3/TRBV12-4	TRBJ1-1	TGTGCCAGCAGTTTAGCCGGGGGCACTGAAGCTTTCTTT	CASSLAGGTEAFF
many	TRBD1	TRBV7-2	TRBJ2-3	TGTGCCAGCAGCCTGACAGGGGGGGCGGATACGCAGTATTTT	CASSLTGGADTQYF
many	.	TRBV7-2	TRBJ2-3	TGTGCCAGCAGCTTAGTACACGCAGATACGCAGTATTTT	CASSLVHADTQYF
many	TRBD1	TRBV7-2	TRBJ1-5	TGTGCCAGCAGGTCCGGGACAGTTAGCAATCAGCCCCAGCATTTT	CASRSGTVSNQPQHF
.	.	TRBV7-2	TRBJ1-1	TGTGCCAGCAACCTAGGGGGATCGAAGGCTGAAGCTTTCTTT	CASNLGGSKAEAFF
medium-sized	.	TRBV19	TRBJ1-4	TGTGCCAGTAAAGGGAACGTTGAAAAACTGTTTTTT	CASKGNVEKLFF
many	TRBD1	TRBV9	TRBJ1-3	TGTGCCAGCAGCTCAGGGGGCTCTGGAAACACCATATATTTT	CASSSGGSGNTIYF
many	.	TRBV7-2	TRBJ2-5	TGTGCCAGCAGTTTCGCAGGGGGGATGGGGACCCAGTACTTC	CASSFAGGMGTQYF
many	.	TRBV11-3	TRBJ2-7	TGTGCCAGCAGCTTAGATCAGGGAGTGGAGTACTTC	CASSLDQGVEYF
medium-sized	.	TRBV28	TRBJ1-4	TGTGCCAGCAGTTTCGGGCAGGGCACAACTAATGAAAAACTGTTTTTT	CASSFGQGTTNEKLFF
many	.	TRBV29-1	TRBJ1-1	TGCAGCGTCAACTTGCCTGCGGACAGTGAAGCTTTCTTT	CSVNLPADSEAFF